Listed below are T cell receptor beta chains from one sample, sequenced in a study of vaccination and CD4 T cells after COVID-19. Their antigens are not known. A single record per CDR3 protein comes from TCRdb applying MiXCR to the PCR reads. In the table there are around 20,000 distinct CDR3 sequences, approximately 42% of which are singletons. This specimen was CD4+ T cells from blood, cultured in vitro, taken before SARS-CoV-2 vaccination. These receptors all come from a human donor who had recovered from COVID-19. The CDR3 runs from the conserved cysteine through the conserved F or W. D genes are given only for firm matches. A clone size is listed for some rows: how often the clone was seen (once, few, many), or a class if it is expanded.

>.|.|TRBJ1-1|TRBV12-3/TRBV12-4
CASSHFPVNTEAFF
TGTGCCAGCAGCCATTTCCCCGTGAACACTGAAGCTTTCTTT
>few|.|TRBJ1-1|TRBV6-1
CASSGRAVYTEAFF
TGTGCCAGCAGTGGGAGGGCGGTTTACACTGAAGCTTTCTTT
>.|TRBD2|TRBJ2-3|TRBV10-1
CASSESLAGPPDTQYF
TGCGCCAGCAGTGAGTCGCTAGCGGGACCACCAGATACGCAGTATTTT
>.|.|TRBJ1-1|TRBV20-1
CSARDPGQPGAEAFF
TGCAGTGCTAGAGATCCCGGACAGCCGGGGGCTGAAGCTTTCTTT
>.|.|TRBJ2-1|TRBV20-1
CSALTLDPNEQFF
TGCAGTGCCCTTACATTAGACCCCAATGAGCAGTTCTTC
>few|TRBD1|TRBJ1-2|TRBV6-5
CASSLRWTGTNYGYTF
TGTGCCAGCAGTTTACGATGGACAGGGACCAACTATGGCTACACCTTC
>few|.|TRBJ1-5|TRBV20-1
CSASAASDQPQHF
TGCAGTGCTAGCGCTGCATCCGATCAGCCCCAGCATTTT
>few|.|TRBJ2-7|TRBV20-1
CSAQGLKYEQYF
TGCAGTGCCCAGGGACTGAAGTACGAGCAGTACTTC
>.|.|TRBJ1-1|TRBV9
CASSERAGTEAFF
TGTGCCAGCAGCGAGAGGGCGGGGACTGAAGCTTTCTTT
>.|.|TRBJ2-1|TRBV28
CASSPPFHLLNEQFF
TGTGCCAGCAGTCCACCTTTCCACCTCCTCAATGAGCAGTTCTTC
>.|.|TRBJ2-7|TRBV7-9
CASSYGQARSYEQYF
TGTGCCAGCAGTTATGGGCAGGCCCGGTCCTACGAGCAGTACTTC